This passage covers 5 T cell receptor beta chains from one sample sequenced in a study of cytomegalovirus exposure and HLA in healthy donors. The PCR contained 60 Vbeta and 13 Jbeta primers. The repertoire was sequenced with immunoSEQ multiplex PCR; TCRdb's copy has only in-frame clones and lacks some. The table shows approximately 190,000 clones, with roughly 80% occurring only once. The sequencing sample was made of PBMCs. The origin of the receptors is a man in his forties or fifties in good health and CMV-seropositive.

The V call is TRBV27, the J call TRBJ2-4, with TRBD2 matching 10 bases. The V segment lost 4 bases and the J segment 7 bases; nucleotides outside the gene matches: 13. Germline CDR1 is MNHEY and CDR2 is SMNVEV (reference sequence). The CDR3 is made up of 17 amino acids. The CDR3 loop reads CASSSTKSGGARNIQYF. The CDR3 DNA sequence: TGTGCCAGCAGTTCGACAAAGAGCGGGGGGGCTAGGAACATTCAGTACTTC.

The chain joins TRBV7-9 to TRBJ2-3; possible D gene TRBD1, 6 bases. With 6 bases removed from V and 3 bases from J, the gap between germline ends came to 13 bases. The V gene's germline CDR1 is SEHNR and CDR2 FQNEAQ (reference sequence). The CDR3 spans 14 residues. The CDR3 DNA is TGTGCCAGCAGTTCAGGGGTACGGACAGATACGCAGTATTTT. Protein: CASSSGVRTDTQYF.

This clone has only one observation. V gene TRBV5-6 combines with J gene TRBJ1-2; 7 bases are a match to TRBD1. Germline lookup yields CDR1 SGHDT and CDR2 YYEEEE. J lost 0 bases, V lost 5 bases, and 10 bases had no gene match. This CDR3 contains 16 residues. CDR3 in amino acids: CASSPTGTAANYGYTF. The CDR3 DNA sequence: TGTGCCAGCAGTCCAACCGGGACAGCGGCTAACTATGGCTACACCTTC.

In this sample, this clone turned up once. V gene TRBV10-1 combines with J gene TRBJ2-2, with TRBD2 matching 11 bases. The CDR3 totals 16 residues. The V gene end was trimmed by 0 bases and the J gene end by 5 bases; junction bases not matched to a gene: 2. The germline gives CDR1 WNHNN, CDR2 SYGVQD (reference sequence). In DNA, the CDR3 is TGCGCCAGCAGTGAGTCAGTAGCGGGGGGGACCGGGGAGCTGTTTTTT. It yields the protein CASSESVAGGTGELFF.

In its sample, this clone was seen once. J is TRBJ1-4 and V is TRBV25-1; D ambiguous. From germline, CDR1 is MGHDK and CDR2 SYGVNS. V shed 2 bases and J shed 4 bases, with 11 bases lying between them. This CDR3 has 15 amino acids. The CDR3 loop reads CASSEIMRDNEKLFF. The CDR3 DNA reads as TGTGCCAGCAGTGAAATCATGAGGGATAATGAAAAACTGTTTTTT.